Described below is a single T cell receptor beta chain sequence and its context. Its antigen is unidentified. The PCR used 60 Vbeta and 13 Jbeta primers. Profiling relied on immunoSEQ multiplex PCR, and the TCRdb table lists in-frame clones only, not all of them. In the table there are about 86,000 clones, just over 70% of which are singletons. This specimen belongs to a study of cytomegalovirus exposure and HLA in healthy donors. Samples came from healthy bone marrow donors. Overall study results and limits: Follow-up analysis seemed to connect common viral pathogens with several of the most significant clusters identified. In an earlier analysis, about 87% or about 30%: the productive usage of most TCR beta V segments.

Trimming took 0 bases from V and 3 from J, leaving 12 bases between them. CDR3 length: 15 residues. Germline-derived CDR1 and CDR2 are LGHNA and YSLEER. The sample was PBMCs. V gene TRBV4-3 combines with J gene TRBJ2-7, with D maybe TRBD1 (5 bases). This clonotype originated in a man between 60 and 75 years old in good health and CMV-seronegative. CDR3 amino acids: CASSQDRTGYYEQYF. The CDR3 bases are TGCGCCAGCAGCCAAGATCGAACAGGTTACTACGAGCAGTACTTC.